Each of the 6 T cell receptor beta chains below was sequenced from the same sample in a study of T cells in Graves' hyperthyroidism and ophthalmopathy. Amplification of TCR beta CDR3 regions was performed using RNA transcripts as template. First-round RT-PCR with HTBI primers amplified the TCR CDR3 region. In TCRdb, the multiplex PCR reads were re-called with MiXCR into one record per CDR3 protein. The table lists 600,000 to 900,000 distinct CDR3 sequences, less than 20% of them singletons, with over 7.5% in the top ten. Sequenced material: blood. The receptors stem from a man aged 18 to 30 with Graves' hyperthyroidism.

V and J are TRBV12-3 or TRBV12-4 and TRBJ2-2; no clear D gene. Trimming removed 2 bases from V and 6 bases from J, with 7 bases in between. CDR3 size: 13 residues. CDR3 bases: TGTGCCAGCAGTTTAAATGGCGCCGGGGAGCTGTTTTTT. Protein product: CASSLNGAGELFF.

This clonotype was observed many times. This chain connects TRBV12-3 or TRBV12-4 to TRBJ2-5, with 8 bases fitting TRBD2. The CDR3 sequence is 14 residues long. The J segment lost 4 bases and the V segment lost 0 bases, leaving 1 base of the junction unmatched. The CDR3 loop is CASSLAAGAETQYF. CDR3 DNA sequence: TGTGCCAGCAGTTTAGCAGCGGGAGCAGAGACCCAGTACTTC.

This clonotype was seen many times. This chain joins TRBV7-8 and TRBJ1-5, with D tentatively TRBD1 (5 bases). The CDR3 runs 15 residues. The germline V gene encodes CDR1 SGHVS and CDR2 FQNEAQ. The V gene lost 6 bases and the J gene lost 0 bases, with 12 bases spanning the gap. For the CDR3, the DNA is TGTGCCAGCAGTCGAATGGGGGATAGCAATCAGCCCCAGCATTTT. Translation: CASSRMGDSNQPQHF.

This clonotype was observed many times. The J gene is TRBJ2-5, the V gene TRBV28; D not resolved. V lost 6 bases and J lost 4, with 12 bases in between. The CDR3 totals 13 residues. The V gene's germline CDR1 is MDHEN and CDR2 SYDVKM. CDR3 in DNA: TGTGCCAGCAGAATCAGGATGAGAGAGACCCAGTACTTC. This encodes CASRIRMRETQYF.

As concerns this clonotype: Possible read error: a much larger clone is one base away. In DNA form, the CDR3 reads TGTGCCAGCAGTTTAGGCGTTGAAAAACTGTTTTTT. Translating it yields CASSLGVEKLFF. The chain employs TRBV28 and TRBJ1-4; no firm D call. The CDR3 loop spans 12 amino acids. Germline CDR1 reads MDHEN; CDR2 reads SYDVKM. Trimming shortened V by 2 bases and J by 7 bases, and 5 bases separated the two germline ends.

About this clonotype itself: Possible read error: a much larger clone is one base away. A read error is likely, as this CDR3 ends without the conserved phenylalanine or tryptophan. V and J are TRBV2 and TRBJ2-7; 9 bases are a match to TRBD2. After removal of 1 base from V and 2 bases from J, the junction contained 12 bases not matched to a gene. This CDR3 is 18 amino acids long. The germline V gene has CDR1 SNHLY and CDR2 FYNNEI. The CDR3 sequence is CASSEGPRAGGFAYEQYS. CDR3 DNA sequence: TGTGCCAGCAGTGAAGGGCCTAGGGCGGGAGGGTTTGCCTACGAGCAGTACTCC.